Shown below are 18 T cell receptor beta chains from a single sample sequenced in a study of blood T cell repertoires in COVID-19. Using immunoSEQ multiplex PCR, the repertoire was profiled, and TCRdb retains in-frame clones only, with some absent. The sample has about 100,000 clones, 91% seen once. Sequencing input: peripheral blood. The receptors stem from a man in his forties or fifties with acute or convalescent COVID-19.

V and J are TRBV7-9 and TRBJ1-4; D is unclear. CDR3 size: 12 residues. CDR1 SEHNR and CDR2 FQNEAQ come from the germline V gene (reference sequence). Trimming shortened V by 4 bases and J by 7 bases, and 7 bases separated the two germline ends. The CDR3 DNA is TGTGCCAGCAGCTCGAGGAGTGAAAAACTGTTTTTT. Protein product: CASSSRSEKLFF.

The chain is built from TRBV6-1 and TRBJ1-4; D possibly corresponds to TRBD1 (5 bases). CDR1 is MNHNS, CDR2 SASEGT, per germline. The CDR3 has 12 amino acids. The V end lost 1 base, the J end lost 14 bases, and 11 bases lay between the germline ends. In DNA form, the CDR3 reads TGTGCCAGCAGTGAAGTGCAGGGTTTTCTGTTTTTT. Protein product: CASSEVQGFLFF.

The chain combines TRBV7-9 with TRBJ2-7; the D gene is possibly TRBD1 (6 bases). The CDR3 length is 13 residues. Trimming shortened V by 2 bases and J by 5 bases, and 10 bases separated the two germline ends. Germline-derived CDR1 and CDR2 are SEHNR and FQNEAQ (reference sequence). The CDR3 DNA follows: TGTGCCAGCAGCTTAATACAGGGTAACGAGCAGTACTTC. Protein sequence: CASSLIQGNEQYF.

This sequence joins TRBV5-1 and TRBJ1-1, with D maybe TRBD1 (6 bases). Deletions cut 0 bases from V and 6 bases from J, with 18 bases between. CDR3 size: 16 residues. Germline CDR1 and CDR2: SGHRS and YFSETQ. The CDR3 loop is CASSLEVGRGTSEAFF. The CDR3 DNA follows: TGCGCCAGCAGCTTGGAAGTCGGCAGGGGAACTTCTGAAGCTTTCTTT.

The chain links TRBV7-2 to TRBJ1-2, with D possibly being TRBD1 (6 bases). CDR1 SGHTA and CDR2 FQGNSA come from the germline V gene. The length of the CDR3 is 16 residues. V gave up 0 bases and J gave up 6 bases, with 17 bases separating them. CDR3 protein: CASSLALTGRGDGYTF. Written as DNA, the CDR3 is TGTGCCAGCAGCTTAGCACTGACAGGCCGTGGAGATGGCTACACCTTC.

The CDR3 DNA is TGCGCCAGCAGCCATATACTTTCCGGGACACCGAGTTACAATGAGCAGTTCTTC. Its protein is CASSHILSGTPSYNEQFF. This chain uses TRBV4-1 with TRBJ2-1, with a tentative D call TRBD1 (6 bases). The germline V gene encodes CDR1 MGHRA and CDR2 YSYEKL. The CDR3 runs to 18 residues. V was shortened by 3 bases and J by 4 bases, with 22 bases between the two germline ends.

The chain couples TRBV11-3 to TRBJ2-7; D is possibly TRBD2 (5 bases). Germline V lookup: CDR1 SGHNT, CDR2 YENEEA. V lost 5 bases and J lost 2, with 13 bases in between. This CDR3 region has 14 residues. Here the CDR3 DNA reads TGTGCCAGCAGCGCCTACGAGGGAGCCTACGAGCAGTACTTC. It yields the protein CASSAYEGAYEQYF.

V and J are TRBV4-1 and TRBJ2-2; D is uncertain. CDR1 MGHRA and CDR2 YSYEKL come from the germline V gene. Between the trimmed V and J ends, which lost 6 bases and 1 base, there was a span of 12 bases. The CDR3 sequence is 15 residues long. The CDR3 nucleotides read TGCGCCAGCAGTCAAACCGAACTGAACACCGGGGAGCTGTTTTTT. Amino acid sequence: CASSQTELNTGELFF.

The CDR3 region is CASIGFSGSTEAFF. The DNA for the CDR3 is TGTGCCAGTATAGGGTTCTCGGGGAGCACTGAAGCTTTCTTT. This chain connects TRBV19 to TRBJ1-1; D is undetermined. Per the germline V gene, CDR1 is LNHDA and CDR2 is SQIVND (reference sequence). Trimming shortened V by 7 bases and J by 4 bases, and 16 bases separated the two germline ends. This CDR3 spans 14 amino acids.

The chain carries TRBV10-2 and TRBJ1-2, with 10 bases lining up with TRBD1. The germline CDR1 and CDR2 sequences are WSHSY and SAAADI. The CDR3 is 15 amino acids. The junction had 8 bases not matched to a gene; V was cut back by 4 bases and J by 6 bases. The CDR3 region is CASSANPGQGHGYTF. CDR3 nucleotide sequence: TGCGCCAGCAGTGCCAATCCGGGACAGGGGCATGGCTACACCTTC.

The chain joins TRBV2 to TRBJ1-4; TRBD1 aligns across 9 bases. Trimming at V came to 2 bases and at J to 6 bases, leaving 4 bases not matched to a gene. Germline V gene sequence: CDR1 SNHLY, CDR2 FYNNEI. The CDR3 runs 15 residues. In nucleotides, the CDR3 is TGTGCCAGCAGTGAATACAGGGGGCGCGATGAAAAACTGTTTTTT. Amino acid sequence: CASSEYRGRDEKLFF.

The rearrangement links TRBV10-3 to TRBJ2-1, with a possible D match to TRBD2 (6 bases). V gave up 10 bases and J gave up 8 bases, with 18 bases separating them. Germline values: CDR1 ENHRY, CDR2 SYGVKD. The CDR3 length is 13 residues. This CDR3 is CATGGQTNHEQFF. The CDR3 bases are TGTGCCACAGGAGGGCAGACTAACCATGAGCAGTTCTTC.

The V call is TRBV7-2, the J call TRBJ2-5; 9 bases fit TRBD1. CDR1 SGHTA and CDR2 FQGNSA come from the germline V gene. This CDR3 has 17 residues. V lost 5 bases to trimming and J lost 5 bases; unmatched junction nucleotides: 15. CDR3 amino acids: CASSTTGGGSPRETQYF. The CDR3 nucleotides read TGTGCCAGCAGCACCACAGGGGGCGGCTCCCCGCGTGAGACCCAGTACTTC. Full variable domain (remainder filled in from reference TRBV7-2 and TRBJ2-5): GAGVSQSPSNKVTEKGKDVELRCDPISGHTALYWYRQSLGQGLEFLIYFQGNSAPDKSGLPSDRFSAERTGGSVSTLTIQRTQQEDSAVYLCASSTTGGGSPRETQYFGPGTRLLVL.

The chain joins TRBV5-6 to TRBJ2-7, with D possibly matching TRBD2 (5 bases). With 1 base removed from V and 3 bases from J, the gap between germline ends came to 5 bases. Germline V lookup: CDR1 SGHDT, CDR2 YYEEEE. The CDR3 spans 12 residues. The CDR3 coding sequence is TGTGCCAGCAGCTTGAGCGGCTACGAGCAGTACTTC. Protein: CASSLSGYEQYF.

This chain links TRBV19 with TRBJ1-1; D is possibly TRBD1 (5 bases). Deletions cut 5 bases from V and 0 bases from J, with 13 bases between. Per germline, CDR1 LNHDA and CDR2 SQIVND (reference sequence). This CDR3 is 15 amino acids long. The CDR3 DNA reads as TGTGCCAGTAGTCCGCAGGGTGGCCTGAACACTGAAGCTTTCTTT. Translating gives CASSPQGGLNTEAFF.

This chain joins TRBV29-1 and TRBJ1-2, with a possible D match to TRBD1 (6 bases). The CDR3 spans 12 residues. Germline V gene data show CDR1 as SQVTM and CDR2 as ANQGSEA. V lost 6 bases and J 1 base, leaving 9 bases between the germline ends. The CDR3, as DNA: TGCAGCGTCCAACAGGGTAACTATGGCTACACCTTC. It is translated as CSVQQGNYGYTF. Looking up the rest from reference TRBV29-1 and TRBJ1-2 gives the full variable domain: SAVISQKPSRDICQRGTSLTIQCQVDSQVTMMFWYRQQPGQSLTLIATANQGSEATYESGFVIDKFPISRPNLTFSTLTVSNMSPEDSSIYLCSVQQGNYGYTFGSGTRLTVV.

The V call is TRBV2, the J call TRBJ1-2; possible D gene TRBD1, 5 bases. Germline values: CDR1 SNHLY, CDR2 FYNNEI. The V gene lost 11 bases and the J gene lost 4 bases, with 14 bases spanning the gap. The CDR3 loop spans 12 amino acids. In nucleotides, the CDR3 is TGTGCCGGGAAGGGACTTTCCTATGGCTACACCTTC. The encoded protein is CAGKGLSYGYTF.

The V and J genes are TRBV5-1 and TRBJ2-2; D perhaps matches TRBD1 (5 bases). The CDR3 is 16 residues long. Germline V gene sequence: CDR1 SGHRS, CDR2 YFSETQ. Deletions cut 0 bases from V and 7 bases from J, with 16 bases between. The CDR3: CASSLESRGFSGELFF. CDR3 DNA: TGCGCCAGCAGCTTGGAGAGTAGGGGCTTCAGCGGGGAGCTGTTTTTT.